Below are 24 T cell receptor beta chains sequenced from a single sample in a study of cytotoxic CD8 clonotypes in ibrutinib-treated CLL. Using immunoSEQ multiplex PCR, the repertoire was profiled, and TCRdb retains in-frame clones only, with some absent. The sample records roughly 300,000 clones, less than 85% being singletons. Sequencing was performed on PBMCs, taken at disease progression, from a patient treated with ibrutinib. Receptor source: a human donor with chronic lymphocytic leukemia.

The rearrangement uses TRBV18 and TRBJ1-5, with D possibly TRBD1 on 5 matching bases. The germline V gene has CDR1 KGHSH and CDR2 LQKENI. V lost 2 bases and J 3 bases, leaving 14 bases between the germline ends. This CDR3 comprises 16 residues. The CDR3 spells CASSPYQGGFNQPQHF. The DNA for the CDR3 is TGTGCCAGCTCACCATACCAGGGAGGGTTCAATCAGCCCCAGCATTTT.

This clone was detected a few times. The DNA for the CDR3 is TGTGCCAGCAGTGAAGAACGAGGGTGGAATGGCTACACCTTC. Its translation is CASSEERGWNGYTF. The V and J genes are TRBV2 and TRBJ1-2; D is uncertain. The CDR3 loop spans 14 amino acids. V dropped 1 base and J dropped 6 bases, with 12 bases sitting between them. Looked up from germline, CDR1 is SNHLY and CDR2 is FYNNEI.

This clone was recorded once. The rearrangement joins TRBV28 to TRBJ2-4, with 11 bases fitting TRBD2. This CDR3 is 20 amino acids long. V trimming: 2 bases; J trimming: 0 bases; junction bases outside the gene matches: 12. The germline gives CDR1 MDHEN, CDR2 SYDVKM. CDR3 amino acids: CASSLSTSGRRGRAKNIQYF. The CDR3 nucleotides are TGTGCCAGCAGTTTAAGTACTAGCGGGAGAAGAGGAAGAGCCAAAAACATTCAGTACTTC.

The chain combines TRBV14 with TRBJ2-3, with D maybe TRBD1 (6 bases). Germline loops: CDR1 SGHDN, CDR2 FVKESK. The CDR3 sequence is 16 residues long. V was cut by 1 base and J by 1 base, with 12 bases left in between. This CDR3 reads CASSQGFGGGTDTQYF. The CDR3 DNA follows: TGTGCCAGCAGCCAAGGTTTTGGGGGCGGCACAGATACGCAGTATTTT.

This clone was detected once. V and J are TRBV4-1 and TRBJ2-1; D is unclear. Trimming took off 4 bases at V and 8 bases at J, with 9 bases between the two ends. The germline CDR1 and CDR2 sequences are MGHRA and YSYEKL. The CDR3 length is 12 residues. In nucleotides, the CDR3 is TGCGCCAGCAGCCCAGGTAAGGATGAGCAGTTCTTC. Protein: CASSPGKDEQFF.

The chain links TRBV7-6 to TRBJ2-3, with D unclear. Germline CDR1 reads SGHVS; CDR2 reads FNYEAQ. V was shortened by 3 bases and J by 4 bases, with 11 bases between the two germline ends. This CDR3 comprises 14 residues. The CDR3 protein is CASSFRVHSDTQYF. CDR3 nucleotide sequence: TGTGCCAGCAGCTTTAGGGTCCACTCAGATACGCAGTATTTT. Full variable domain (missing parts from reference TRBV7-6 and TRBJ2-3): GAGVSQSPRYKVTKRGQDVALRCDPISGHVSLYWYRQALGQGPEFLTYFNYEAQQDKSGLPNDRFSAERPEGSISTLTIQRTEQRDSAMYRCASSFRVHSDTQYFGPGTRLTVL.

V and J are TRBV4-1 and TRBJ2-7, with D possibly being TRBD1 (5 bases). Trimming removed 4 bases from V and 0 bases from J, with 13 bases in between. This CDR3 region has 15 residues. Germline CDR1 is MGHRA and CDR2 is YSYEKL. CDR3 sequence reads: CASSRLLTVSYEQYF. As DNA, the CDR3 is TGCGCCAGCAGCCGCCTCCTGACAGTCTCCTACGAGCAGTACTTC.

V and J are TRBV5-1 and TRBJ2-2; 7 bases line up with TRBD2. The CDR3 contains 16 residues. J was trimmed by 2 bases and V by 3 bases; bases with no gene match: 7. Germline V lookup: CDR1 SGHRS, CDR2 YFSETQ. The CDR3 DNA reads TGCGCCAGCAGCTCCCGGTTAGCGGGTAACACCGGGGAGCTGTTTTTT. Translating gives CASSSRLAGNTGELFF.

This sequence joins TRBV18 and TRBJ2-3, with a possible D match to TRBD2 (6 bases). The germline gives CDR1 KGHSH, CDR2 LQKENI. This CDR3 has 16 residues. Trimming stripped 1 base from V and 6 bases from J, with 17 bases between. The DNA for the CDR3 is TGTGCCAGCTCACCACAGGTGGGGGGAAGCGTGGATACGCAGTATTTT. Translating gives CASSPQVGGSVDTQYF.

The V gene is TRBV10-1, the J gene TRBJ1-5; D is perhaps TRBD1 (5 bases). Germline V CDR1 and CDR2: WNHNN, SYGVQD (reference sequence). V lost 5 bases and J lost 5, with 10 bases in between. The CDR3 has 13 amino acids. CDR3 nucleotide sequence: TGCGCCAGCAGTCAGGGACGGGATCAGCCCCAGCATTTT. This codes for CASSQGRDQPQHF.

The CDR3 here is CASSLKLAVYNEQFF. CDR3 nucleotides: TGCGCCAGCAGCTTGAAACTAGCGGTATACAATGAGCAGTTCTTC. This chain uses TRBV5-1 with TRBJ2-1, with TRBD2 matching 8 bases. V lost 1 base and J lost 4; bases outside the gene matches: 4. CDR1 SGHRS and CDR2 YFSETQ come from the germline V gene. The CDR3 extends over 15 amino acids.

V and J are TRBV5-1 and TRBJ2-7; the D gene is possibly TRBD1 (7 bases). The ends were cut back, 4 bases at V and 1 base at J, with 30 bases in the middle. This CDR3 region has 20 residues. The germline V gene encodes CDR1 SGHRS and CDR2 YFSETQ. The CDR3 DNA is TGCGCCAGCAGCCCAAGGCCCCCGGGACAGCCAACAGGGAGGTCCTACGAGCAGTACTTC. It specifies CASSPRPPGQPTGRSYEQYF.

This sequence joins TRBV28 and TRBJ2-3; 9 bases line up with TRBD2. CDR1 and CDR2 (germline): MDHEN, SYDVKM. V shed 2 bases and J 0 bases; nucleotides not matched to a gene: 0. The CDR3 length is 15 residues. CDR3 coding DNA: TGTGCCAGCAGTTTACTAGCGGGAAGCACAGATACGCAGTATTTT. Translation: CASSLLAGSTDTQYF.

J is TRBJ1-4 and V is TRBV4-3; D not resolved. The CDR3 contains 18 residues. The V end was cut by 0 bases, the J end by 3 bases, with 17 bases between. Germline V CDR1 and CDR2: LGHNA, YSLEER. The CDR3 nucleotides read TGCGCCAGCAGCCAAGATTTAACTGGAGTGATTTCTAATGAAAAACTGTTTTTT. Encoded protein: CASSQDLTGVISNEKLFF.

The chain joins TRBV10-3 to TRBJ2-5; D might be TRBD2 (6 bases). CDR1 and CDR2 from the germline V gene are ENHRY and SYGVKD. The germline V and J ends were trimmed by 5 bases and 1 base, with 17 bases remaining between them. The CDR3 is 16 residues long. This CDR3 reads CAISLSGFGTQETQYF. The CDR3 DNA follows: TGTGCCATCAGTTTAAGCGGGTTCGGGACCCAAGAGACCCAGTACTTC.

The gene calls are TRBV5-5 and TRBJ1-2, with D unclear. Germline-derived CDR1 and CDR2 are SGHKS and YYEKEE (reference sequence). The CDR3 extends over 13 amino acids. Trimming took off 1 base at V and 1 base at J, with 5 bases between the two ends. CDR3 loop: CASSLFSNYGYTF. CDR3 DNA sequence: TGTGCCAGCAGCTTGTTCAGTAACTATGGCTACACCTTC.

The chain has TRBV5-1 and TRBJ2-7; D is tentatively TRBD1 or TRBD2 (5 bases each). From germline, CDR1 is SGHRS and CDR2 YFSETQ. Trimming cost V 4 bases and J 6 bases, with 20 bases left between them. The CDR3 is made up of 15 amino acids. The CDR3 bases are TGCGCCAGCAGCGGGGGTTTCTTATCCTCGTCCGAGCAGTACTTC. This translates into CASSGGFLSSSEQYF.

The chain carries TRBV28 and TRBJ2-5, with 12 positions matching TRBD2. CDR3 length equals 16 residues. The V segment lost 5 bases and the J segment 1 base; nucleotides outside the gene matches: 5. The germline CDR1 and CDR2 sequences are MDHEN and SYDVKM. The CDR3 reads CASSNPGLAGQETQYF. As DNA, the CDR3 is TGTGCCAGCAGTAACCCGGGACTAGCGGGCCAAGAGACCCAGTACTTC.

CDR3 region: CASSDYRVGTGELFF. The CDR3 DNA is TGTGCCAGCAGTGATTACAGGGTAGGGACCGGGGAGCTGTTTTTT. This chain connects TRBV2 to TRBJ2-2, with a possible D match to TRBD1 (6 bases). Germline V gene data show CDR1 as SNHLY and CDR2 as FYNNEI. V was cut by 3 bases and J by 5 bases, with 13 bases left in between. There are 15 residues in the CDR3.

This chain uses TRBV5-1 with TRBJ1-6; TRBD1 is a possible D gene (6 bases). Trimming removed 4 bases at V and 6 bases at J, with 20 bases between. CDR1 is SGHRS and CDR2 is YFSETQ in the germline V gene. CDR3 length equals 17 residues. The CDR3 DNA sequence: TGCGCCAGCAGCCGAGGGACAAGCCAAAAGGTTAATTCACCCCTCCACTTT. Protein sequence: CASSRGTSQKVNSPLHF.

In this sample, this clone turned up a few times. V gene TRBV10-3 combines with J gene TRBJ1-1; D unclear. Germline CDR1 is ENHRY and CDR2 is SYGVKD. The CDR3 is 14 residues long. V dropped 6 bases and J dropped 6 bases, with 17 bases sitting between them. The CDR3 is CAIRDPIIRAEAFF. The DNA for the CDR3 is TGTGCCATCAGGGACCCGATAATTCGCGCTGAAGCTTTCTTT.

This clone was detected only a few times. V gene TRBV9 combines with J gene TRBJ2-7; maybe TRBD2 (7 bases). The V end lost 2 bases, the J end lost 4 bases, and 13 bases lay between the germline ends. Germline loops: CDR1 SGDLS, CDR2 YYNGEE. The CDR3 is 14 amino acids. CDR3: CASSVGGRKYEQYF. The CDR3 nucleotides read TGTGCCAGCAGCGTGGGGGGGCGGAAGTACGAGCAGTACTTC.

The chain links TRBV9 to TRBJ1-1; D unclear. The V gene lost 4 bases and the J gene lost 1 base, with 2 bases spanning the gap. This CDR3 region has 11 residues. CDR1 is SGDLS and CDR2 is YYNGEE in the germline V gene. The CDR3 coding sequence is TGTGCCAGCAGCTGGAACACTGAAGCTTTCTTT. Its translation is CASSWNTEAFF.

The gene calls are TRBV7-6 and TRBJ2-5; TRBD1 might be the D (6 bases). CDR1 and CDR2 from the germline V gene are SGHVS and FNYEAQ. V was pared by 4 bases and J by 2 bases, with 14 bases between. There are 15 residues in the CDR3. This chain's CDR3 is CASSSVLGHQETQYF. Here the CDR3 DNA reads TGTGCCAGCAGCTCTGTTTTGGGACATCAAGAGACCCAGTACTTC.